Presented here are 13 T cell receptor beta chains from one specimen sequenced in a study of blood T cell repertoires in COVID-19. TCRdb keeps only in-frame clones here, not all; method: immunoSEQ multiplex PCR. This sample has fewer than 200,000 clones, with around 89% found just once. The sample taken for sequencing was peripheral blood. These receptors came from a young man who had recovered from COVID-19.

The V and J genes are TRBV27 and TRBJ1-2; TRBD1 agrees at 7 bases. CDR3 length: 13 amino acids. Per germline, CDR1 MNHEY and CDR2 SMNVEV (reference sequence). J lost 7 bases, V lost 5 bases, and 7 bases had no gene match. The CDR3 DNA reads as TGTGCCAGCAGTCAAGACAGGGTTTCTGGCTACACCTTC. It is translated as CASSQDRVSGYTF.

This chain links TRBV10-3 with TRBJ2-2, with D hard to call. Germline V lookup: CDR1 ENHRY, CDR2 SYGVKD. V lost 6 bases to trimming and J lost 0 bases, with 14 bases between them. The CDR3 is 16 residues long. The CDR3 reads CAISASRSSNTGELFF. CDR3 in DNA: TGTGCCATCAGCGCCTCCAGATCTTCGAACACCGGGGAGCTGTTTTTT.

In this sample, this clone turned up a few times. The chain uses TRBV7-9 and TRBJ1-2; 7 bases align to TRBD1. The CDR3 spans 13 residues. V gave up 5 bases and J gave up 2 bases; unmatched junction bases: 2. Germline loops: CDR1 SEHNR, CDR2 FQNEAQ (reference sequence). In DNA, the CDR3 is TGTGCCAGCAGCGCGGGACAGAACTATGGCTACACCTTC. Protein sequence: CASSAGQNYGYTF.

V and J are TRBV11-2 and TRBJ1-3, with TRBD1 matching over 7 bases. Germline loops: CDR1 SGHAT, CDR2 FQNNGV. V lost 5 bases and J lost 4; bases outside the gene matches: 5. This CDR3 spans 14 amino acids. The CDR3 DNA is TGTGCCAGCAGCCCGGGACAGTCCGGAAACACCATATATTTT. It translates to CASSPGQSGNTIYF.

This rearrangement joins TRBV5-1 to TRBJ2-7; a possible D gene is TRBD2 (5 bases). Trimming pared 0 bases from V and 1 base from J, leaving 5 bases between. The length of the CDR3 is 13 residues. In germline, CDR1 is SGHRS, CDR2 YFSETQ. The CDR3 sequence is CASSLAGSYEQYF. Here the CDR3 DNA reads TGCGCCAGCAGCTTGGCGGGATCCTACGAGCAGTACTTC.

This chain joins TRBV10-3 and TRBJ2-7; 7 nucleotides agree with TRBD2. Germline CDR1 reads ENHRY; CDR2 reads SYGVKD. Trimming removed 8 bases from V and 5 bases from J; junction bases left unmatched: 6. The CDR3 runs 12 residues. The CDR3 bases are TGTGCCATCGCAGCGGGGCTTAACGAGCAGTACTTC. It yields the protein CAIAAGLNEQYF.

The CDR3 loop is CATSGTGTGTGELFF. CDR3 sequence (DNA): TGTGCCACCAGTGGGACTGGAACGGGGACCGGGGAGCTGTTTTTT. The chain couples TRBV24-1 to TRBJ2-2; D is perhaps TRBD2 (5 bases). The CDR3 has 15 residues. Germline CDR1 and CDR2: KGHDR and SFDVKD. V shed 5 bases and J shed 5 bases, with 14 bases lying between them.

The rearrangement links TRBV5-4 to TRBJ1-3; D might be TRBD1 (6 bases). The germline gives CDR1 SGHNT, CDR2 YYREEE (reference sequence). Trimming shortened V by 4 bases and J by 0 bases, and 20 bases separated the two germline ends. This CDR3 has 18 amino acids. The CDR3 nucleotides are TGTGCCAGCAGCATACAGGGTGTCGCCCCGACCTCTGGAAACACCATATATTTT. Protein product: CASSIQGVAPTSGNTIYF. The full variable domain, completed using reference TRBV5-4 and TRBJ1-3, is ETGVTQSPTHLIKTRGQQVTLRCSSQSGHNTVSWYQQALGQGPQFIFQYYREEENGRGNFPPRFSGLQFPNYSSELNVNALELDDSALYLCASSIQGVAPTSGNTIYFGEGSWLTVV.

The chain employs TRBV27 and TRBJ2-3, with a weak D call TRBD2 (5 bases). The CDR3 spans 15 residues. Germline V gives CDR1 MNHEY, CDR2 SMNVEV (reference sequence). With 6 bases removed from V and 4 bases from J, the gap between germline ends came to 17 bases. CDR3 sequence reads: CASRGASLLSDTQYF. CDR3 bases: TGTGCCAGCAGGGGAGCTTCACTACTGTCAGATACGCAGTATTTT.

The rearrangement links TRBV11-3 to TRBJ2-1, with 8 bases aligning to TRBD1. CDR3 length equals 15 residues. Trimming at V came to 5 bases and at J to 5 bases, leaving 8 bases not matched to a gene. The V gene's germline CDR1 is SGHNT and CDR2 YENEEA. The CDR3 bases are TGTGCCAGCAGCCTACGACAGGGGTGGGACAATGAGCAGTTCTTC. It encodes CASSLRQGWDNEQFF.

This clone was recorded once. This chain's CDR3 is CASSFGLAPVSYNEQFF. The CDR3 nucleotides are TGCGCCAGCAGCTTTGGACTAGCCCCGGTCTCCTACAATGAGCAGTTCTTC. J is TRBJ2-1 and V is TRBV5-1, with 8 bases identical to TRBD2. V trimming: 2 bases; J trimming: 0 bases; junction bases outside the gene matches: 7. Germline assignment: CDR1 SGHRS and CDR2 YFSETQ. The CDR3 is 17 residues long.

This clone was found a few times. The V gene is TRBV3-1 (or the pseudogene TRBV3-2), the J gene TRBJ2-3, with 10 bases matching TRBD2. V shed 5 bases and J 3 bases; nucleotides not matched to a gene: 5. This CDR3 comprises 15 residues. CDR1 and CDR2 from the germline V gene are LGHDT and YNNKEL (reference sequence). The chain's CDR3 is CASSLTSGKTDTQYF. CDR3 in DNA: TGTGCCAGCAGCTTAACTAGCGGGAAAACAGATACGCAGTATTTT.

This chain links TRBV6-5 with TRBJ1-2; TRBD1 is a possible D gene (6 bases). Germline loops: CDR1 MNHEY, CDR2 SVGAGI. The CDR3 has 15 residues. Deletions cut 8 bases from V and 3 bases from J, with 19 bases between. CDR3 sequence: CASGSESSGDYGYTF. Written as DNA, the CDR3 is TGTGCCAGCGGTTCGGAGTCCTCAGGGGACTATGGCTACACCTTC.